This TCR beta chain is drawn from a study of T cells in Graves' hyperthyroidism and ophthalmopathy. Concerning this clonotype itself: Its matching antigen is unknown. Germline and junction disagree at one end, which may indicate a read error.

It was RNA transcripts that yielded the amplified TCR beta CDR3 regions. The TCR CDR3 first-round RT-PCR relied on the HTBI primer set. TCRdb called the multiplex PCR reads again in MiXCR, with one record for every CDR3 protein. Here the sample spans about 46,000 distinct CDR3 sequences, 49% being singletons. Study-level results: Progression to ophthalmopathy was predicted a median of 6.5 months early. Most expanded thyroid clonotypes above 0.001 recurred in blood.

Germline V gene data show CDR1 as MGHRA and CDR2 as YSYEKL. This CDR3 is 17 amino acids long. Researchers defined stable Graves' hyperthyroidism as no ophthalmopathy progression within 18 months. The study based diagnoses on clinical symptoms, serum thyroxine and TRAb, thyroid ultrasound and orbital computed tomography. The chain has TRBV4-1 and TRBJ1-4; TRBD1 aligns across 11 bases. This clonotype was sampled from a woman between 50 and 59 years old with Graves' hyperthyroidism. Specimen: peripheral blood or thyroid tissue (not recorded which). The CDR3 DNA follows: TGCGCCAGCAGCCAAGTTTCCGGACAGGGGGCATTTGAAGAACTGTTTTTT. It specifies CASSQVSGQGAFEELFF.